The sequence of this T cell receptor (beta chain) was determined in a study of blood T cells in healthy people across ages. Donors each provided 8 to 10 milliliters of peripheral blood. A sample-barcoded 5' primer and a J-beta primer mix were used in a second PCR of about 7 to 12 cycles. Tagging of each cDNA molecule was performed by a template-switch adaptor with 12 random nucleotides. TCRdb reprocessed the 5' RACE reads via MiXCR and lists one record per CDR3 protein. Among around 600,000 distinct CDR3 sequences listed, around 50% were seen once. Germline loops: CDR1 SQVTM, CDR2 ANQGSEA. This CDR3 is built from 13 residues. With V trimmed by 8 bases and J by 5 bases, 8 bases remained unmatched.

The clonotype originates from a man aged 80 or over in good health. The specimen sequenced was blood. J is TRBJ2-1 and V is TRBV29-1; 8 bases map to TRBD1. DNA for the CDR3: TGCAGCACAGGGACAGGAGGAAACAATGAGCAGTTCTTC. Protein sequence: CSTGTGGNNEQFF.